Following are 7 T cell receptor beta chains from one sample sequenced in a study of OX40 agonist ivuxolimab in advanced cancers. Libraries were prepared by immunoSEQ multiplex PCR; TCRdb keeps only in-frame clonotypes and omits some of them. The sample holds tens of thousands of clones, around 92% seen once. The sample consisted of CD4+ or CD8+ T cells sorted from blood, taken in a trial of the OX40 agonist ivuxolimab. These receptors all come from an adult with an advanced solid tumor such as melanoma, head and neck, liver or kidney cancer.

In this sample, this clone turned up once. The sample contains more than one DNA sequence encoding this CDR3. The chain joins TRBV27 to TRBJ1-2; weak D call: TRBD1 (5 bases). V dropped 3 bases and J dropped 4 bases, with 9 bases sitting between them. This CDR3 comprises 13 residues. CDR1 is MNHEY, CDR2 SMNVEV, per germline (reference sequence). The CDR3 is CASSLGGGYGYTF. Here the CDR3 DNA reads TGTGCCAGCAGTTTGGGGGGTGGCTATGGCTACACCTTC.

The chain recombines TRBV7-9 with TRBJ1-4; the D gene is possibly TRBD1 (5 bases). The CDR3 contains 17 residues. CDR1 is SEHNR, CDR2 FQNEAQ, per germline (reference sequence). V was clipped by 2 bases and J by 0 bases, with 13 bases between them. As DNA, the CDR3 is TGTGCCAGCAGCTTACAGAGGGGACGGACAACTAATGAAAAACTGTTTTTT. Protein product: CASSLQRGRTTNEKLFF.

The V call is TRBV7-6, the J call TRBJ2-5, with a possible D match to TRBD2 (5 bases). Germline loops: CDR1 SGHVS, CDR2 FNYEAQ. Trimming removed 1 base from V and 5 bases from J, with 14 bases in between. The CDR3 sequence is 15 residues long. CDR3 bases: TGTGCCAGCAGCTTAGACCCGGGGATAGGGGAGACCCAGTACTTC. This sequence encodes CASSLDPGIGETQYF.

In its sample, this clone was seen once. This chain connects TRBV7-9 to TRBJ2-1; D is unresolved. Per the germline V gene, CDR1 is SEHNR and CDR2 is FQNEAQ (reference sequence). The CDR3 runs 13 residues. Trimming pared 5 bases from V and 3 bases from J, leaving 8 bases between. The CDR3 DNA reads TGTGCCAGCAGCCCAGTACACTACAATGAGCAGTTCTTC. Its translation is CASSPVHYNEQFF.

The chain uses TRBV9 and TRBJ1-3; D ambiguous. V was shortened by 0 bases and J by 0 bases, with 4 bases between the two germline ends. Germline CDR1 is SGDLS and CDR2 is YYNGEE. This CDR3 has 14 residues. The CDR3 nucleotides are TGTGCCAGCAGCGTAGCCCTCTCTGGAAACACCATATATTTT. Translated, it gives CASSVALSGNTIYF.

The rearrangement uses TRBV7-2 and TRBJ2-5, with D perhaps TRBD1 (5 bases). Germline lookup yields CDR1 SGHTA and CDR2 FQGNSA. The CDR3 has 17 residues. V lost 5 bases to trimming and J lost 0 bases, with 19 bases between them. The CDR3 sequence is CASSLRVLGLYQETQYF. CDR3 bases: TGTGCCAGCAGCCTTCGGGTCTTGGGGCTCTACCAAGAGACCCAGTACTTC. Using reference TRBV7-2 and TRBJ2-5 for the parts outside the CDR3, the full variable domain is GAGVSQSPSNKVTEKGKDVELRCDPISGHTALYWYRQSLGQGLEFLIYFQGNSAPDKSGLPSDRFSAERTGGSVSTLTIQRTQQEDSAVYLCASSLRVLGLYQETQYFGPGTRLLVL.

The V call is TRBV5-1, the J call TRBJ2-1; 9 bases are shared with TRBD2. V shed 2 bases and J 6 bases; nucleotides not matched to a gene: 3. This CDR3 has 14 residues. Germline CDR1 reads SGHRS; CDR2 reads YFSETQ. The CDR3 sequence is CASSLAGGGNEQFF. CDR3 in DNA: TGCGCCAGCAGCTTAGCGGGAGGAGGCAATGAGCAGTTCTTC.